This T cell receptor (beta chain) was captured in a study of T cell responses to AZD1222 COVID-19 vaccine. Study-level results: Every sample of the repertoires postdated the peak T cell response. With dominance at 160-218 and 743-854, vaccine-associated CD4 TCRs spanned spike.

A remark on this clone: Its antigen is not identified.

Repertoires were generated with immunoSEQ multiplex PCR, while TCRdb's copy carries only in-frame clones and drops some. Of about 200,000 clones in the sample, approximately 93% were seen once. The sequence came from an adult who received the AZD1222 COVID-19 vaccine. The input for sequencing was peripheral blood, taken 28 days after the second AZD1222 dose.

In nucleotides, the CDR3 is TGTGCCAGTAGTACGGACAGGTTCTCACCCCTCCACTTT. It codes for CASSTDRFSPLHF. This chain links TRBV19 with TRBJ1-6; 7 nucleotides match TRBD1. The ends lost 4 bases at V and 10 bases at J; junction bases unmatched: 4. Germline assignment: CDR1 LNHDA and CDR2 SQIVND (reference sequence). The length of the CDR3 is 13 residues.